This TCR beta chain was retrieved from a study of CD8 T cells in ankylosing spondylitis. This clonotype was observed many times. TCRdb re-called the 5' RACE reads through MiXCR, storing one row per CDR3 protein. Found here are fewer than 350,000 distinct CDR3 sequences, 11% of them singletons; the top ten hold roughly 9%. The sample taken for sequencing was blood, either unsorted or a sorted T cell fraction (not recorded which). This TCR was sampled from a female donor with ankylosing spondylitis or in good health (not recorded which).

The CDR3 DNA follows: TGCAGCGTTGAGGGACCGACAATAAACTATGGCTACACCTTC. Protein product: CSVEGPTINYGYTF. The V gene is TRBV29-1, the J gene TRBJ1-2; TRBD1 is a possible D gene (5 bases). Per germline, CDR1 SQVTM and CDR2 ANQGSEA. The CDR3 is made up of 14 amino acids. The V end lost 3 bases, the J end lost 2 bases, and 13 bases lay between the germline ends.